This is a list of T cell receptor beta chains from one sample in a study of blood T cell repertoires in COVID-19. Generated by immunoSEQ multiplex PCR, the TCRdb table keeps only in-frame clones and is missing some. The table includes some 49,000 clones, 90% detected once. The sequenced material came from peripheral blood. These receptors all come from a man in his 70s with active COVID-19. The CDR3 runs from the conserved cysteine through the conserved F or W. A D gene is named only where the DNA matches it firmly. Clone size is stated in some rows and not others, as once, few, many or a class when expanded.

d_gene	v_gene	abundance	j_gene	CDR3nt	CDR3aa
NA	TRBV6-1	once	TRBJ2-7	TGTGCCAGCAGTTCTGTACTAGGGGGCTACGAGCAGTACTTC	CASSSVLGGYEQYF
NA	TRBV28	NA	TRBJ2-7	TGTGCCAGCAGTTCGCCGGGGGGCCTGGCCTACGAGCAGTACTTC	CASSSPGGLAYEQYF
NA	TRBV30	NA	TRBJ1-6	TGTGCCGGCAACAGGGACACCTATAATTCACCCCTCCACTTT	CAGNRDTYNSPLHF
TRBD2	TRBV5-1	NA	TRBJ2-4	TGCGCCAGCAGCACCACCGGGACTAGCTGGGTGTACTTC	CASSTTGTSWVYF
NA	TRBV25-1	NA	TRBJ2-1	TGTGCCAGCAGTGAAATTAACGGGAGATACAATGAGCAGTTCTTC	CASSEINGRYNEQFF
TRBD2	TRBV4-3	NA	TRBJ2-1	TGCGCCAGCAGCCAAGACCGCAGCGGGGGGTACAATGAGCAGTTCTTC	CASSQDRSGGYNEQFF
TRBD1	TRBV7-6	NA	TRBJ2-5	TGTGCCAGCAGCTTAGCGGCGGGACAGGCTACGGAGACCCAGTACTTC	CASSLAAGQATETQYF
NA	TRBV18	NA	TRBJ1-6	TGTGCCAGCTCACCACGAGGGGGTGAGGCACCCCTCCACTTT	CASSPRGGEAPLHF
TRBD2	TRBV28	NA	TRBJ2-7	TGTGCCAGCAGCCCCGCGGGGGAATTGGGCGAGCAGTACTTC	CASSPAGELGEQYF
TRBD1	TRBV28	NA	TRBJ2-1	TGTGCCAGCAGTTTAATCAGGACAGGGTTCAATGAGCAGTTCTTC	CASSLIRTGFNEQFF
NA	TRBV6-5	NA	TRBJ1-1	TGTGCCAGCAGTACGACAGGCTCAACCGTTGAAGCTTTCTTT	CASSTTGSTVEAFF
NA	TRBV7-7	NA	TRBJ2-5	TGTGCTAGCAGCTTAGCGTTCAGGGCGGAGACCCAGTACTTC	CASSLAFRAETQYF
TRBD1	TRBV9	NA	TRBJ1-3	TGTGCCAGCAGCCCAGGGGGGTCTGGAAACACCATATATTTT	CASSPGGSGNTIYF
NA	TRBV5-1	NA	TRBJ2-7	TGCGCCAGCACCCCGCGGGACGCGACCTACGAGCAGTACTTC	CASTPRDATYEQYF
TRBD2	TRBV11-3	NA	TRBJ2-7	TGTGCCAGCAGCTCCGGGGGGAGCTCCTACGAGCAGTACTTC	CASSSGGSSYEQYF
NA	TRBV19	NA	TRBJ1-1	TGTGCCAGTAGTACGGGAGGGTCGGGCACTGAAGCTTTCTTT	CASSTGGSGTEAFF
NA	TRBV7-3	NA	TRBJ1-6	TGTGCCAGCAGCCACGGGAATTCACCCCTCCACTTT	CASSHGNSPLHF
NA	TRBV7-8	NA	TRBJ2-1	TGTGCCAGCAGCTTAGTACTGGTGAATGAGCAGTTCTTC	CASSLVLVNEQFF
NA	TRBV12-3/TRBV12-4	few	TRBJ1-2	TGTGCCAGCAGTCTCCGGACACGCTATGGCTACACCTTC	CASSLRTRYGYTF
TRBD1	TRBV7-9	once	TRBJ1-2	TGTGCCAGCAGCTTAGAGCGTACAGGGGAAGGCTACACCTTC	CASSLERTGEGYTF
NA	TRBV3-1/TRBV3-2	NA	TRBJ2-3	TGTGCCAGCAGCCCCCCGTCAGATACGCAGTATTTT	CASSPPSDTQYF
TRBD2	TRBV5-6	NA	TRBJ2-1	TGTGCCAGCAGCTCCACGATTAGCGGGGGGGCCTTCTACAATGAGCAGTTCTTC	CASSSTISGGAFYNEQFF
TRBD2	TRBV27	NA	TRBJ2-1	TGTGCCAGCAGTCATCTAGCGGGTCCCTACAATGAGCAGTTCTTC	CASSHLAGPYNEQFF
TRBD1	TRBV6-5	NA	TRBJ1-1	TGTGCCAGCAGTTACCTTCAGGGGGCGGCCACTGAAGCTTTCTTT	CASSYLQGAATEAFF
NA	TRBV6-5	NA	TRBJ2-1	TGTGCCAGCAGTTATGAGGCCGGTCCATACAATGAGCAGTTCTTC	CASSYEAGPYNEQFF
NA	TRBV6-2/TRBV6-3	NA	TRBJ1-2	TGTGCCAGCAGTTACTCCTCTCAGGGGCTAAACGGCTACACCTTC	CASSYSSQGLNGYTF
TRBD2	TRBV11-2	NA	TRBJ2-7	TGTGCCAGCAGCCGCGACAGCGGGAGTCGGTCCTACGAGCAGTACTTC	CASSRDSGSRSYEQYF
TRBD1	TRBV7-2	NA	TRBJ2-5	TGTGCCAGTACCCCGGGACAGCAAGAGACCCAGTACTTC	CASTPGQQETQYF
TRBD2	TRBV4-2	NA	TRBJ2-7	TGTGCCAGCAGCCAAGAAGAGCGGAGCGGGAGTTACGAGCAGTACTTC	CASSQEERSGSYEQYF
NA	TRBV6-5	NA	TRBJ1-1	TGTGCCAGCAGCCGACAGAGGAAGCACACTGAAGCTTTCTTT	CASSRQRKHTEAFF
NA	TRBV5-1	NA	TRBJ2-3	TGCGCCAGCAGCTTGGCACGCGGTGTTAGCACAGATACGCAGTATTTT	CASSLARGVSTDTQYF
NA	TRBV5-1	NA	TRBJ2-1	TGCGCCAGCAGCTTCGGGGGAAGCTCCTACAATGAGCAGTTCTTC	CASSFGGSSYNEQFF
NA	TRBV7-2	NA	TRBJ1-5	TGTGCCAGCAGCTTAGCGGGGGCCGGGGAGCCCCAGCATTTT	CASSLAGAGEPQHF
TRBD2	TRBV3-1/TRBV3-2	NA	TRBJ2-5	TGTGCCAGCAGCCACTCCGGGGGGGCCGGAGAGACCCAGTACTTC	CASSHSGGAGETQYF
NA	TRBV20-1	NA	TRBJ2-7	TGCAGTGCTACGCAGGGGTACGAGCAGTACTTC	CSATQGYEQYF
TRBD1	TRBV11-2	NA	TRBJ2-7	TGTGCCAGCAGCTTTACAGGGGCGTACGAGCAGTACTTC	CASSFTGAYEQYF
TRBD1	TRBV2	NA	TRBJ1-5	TGTGCCAGCAGTTACGGACAGGGGGCAGTTCAGCCCCAGCATTTT	CASSYGQGAVQPQHF
NA	TRBV28	NA	TRBJ1-4	TGTGCCAGCACAGGGACGCGGGAATATGAAAAACTGTTTTTT	CASTGTREYEKLFF
NA	TRBV10-3	NA	TRBJ1-4	TGTGCCATCAGTGAACGAGGGGGTGAAAAACTGTTTTTT	CAISERGGEKLFF
NA	TRBV6-1	NA	TRBJ2-7	TGTGCCAGCAGTGGACCGCCGGGCCTAGAGGGTCCCCACGAGCAGTACTTC	CASSGPPGLEGPHEQYF
NA	TRBV7-8	NA	TRBJ1-2	TGTGCCAGCAGCTCCACCGGGGGGCCCCACTATGGCTACACCTTC	CASSSTGGPHYGYTF